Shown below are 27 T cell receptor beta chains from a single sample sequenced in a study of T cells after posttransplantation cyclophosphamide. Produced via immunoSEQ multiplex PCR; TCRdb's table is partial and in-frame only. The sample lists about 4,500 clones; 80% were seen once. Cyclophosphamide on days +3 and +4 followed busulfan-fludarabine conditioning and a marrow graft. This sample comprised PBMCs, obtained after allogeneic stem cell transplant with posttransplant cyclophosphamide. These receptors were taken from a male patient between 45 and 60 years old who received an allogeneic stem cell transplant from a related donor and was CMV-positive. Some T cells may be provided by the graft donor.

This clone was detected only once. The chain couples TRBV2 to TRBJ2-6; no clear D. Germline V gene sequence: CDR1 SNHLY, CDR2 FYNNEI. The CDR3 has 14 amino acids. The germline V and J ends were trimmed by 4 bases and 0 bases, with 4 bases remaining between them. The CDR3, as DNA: TGTGCCAGCAGTGTCGTCTCTGGGGCCAACGTCCTGACTTTC. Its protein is CASSVVSGANVLTF.

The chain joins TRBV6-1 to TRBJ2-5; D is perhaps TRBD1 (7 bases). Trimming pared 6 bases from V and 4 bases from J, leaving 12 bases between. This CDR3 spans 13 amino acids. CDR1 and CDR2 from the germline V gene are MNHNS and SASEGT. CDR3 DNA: TGTGCCAGCAGATCCCAGGGGGGAGAGACCCAGTACTTC. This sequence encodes CASRSQGGETQYF.

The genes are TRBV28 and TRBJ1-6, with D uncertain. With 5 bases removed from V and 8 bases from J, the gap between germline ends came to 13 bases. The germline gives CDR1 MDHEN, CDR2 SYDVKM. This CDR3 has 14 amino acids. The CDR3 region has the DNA TGTGCCAGCAGTCCGACGGGGAAGGATTCACCCCTCCACTTT. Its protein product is CASSPTGKDSPLHF. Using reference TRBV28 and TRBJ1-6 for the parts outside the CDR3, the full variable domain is DVKVTQSSRYLVKRTGEKVFLECVQDMDHENMFWYRQDPGLGLRLIYFSYDVKMKEKGDIPEGYSVSREKKERFSLILESASTNQTSMYLCASSPTGKDSPLHFGNGTRLTVT.

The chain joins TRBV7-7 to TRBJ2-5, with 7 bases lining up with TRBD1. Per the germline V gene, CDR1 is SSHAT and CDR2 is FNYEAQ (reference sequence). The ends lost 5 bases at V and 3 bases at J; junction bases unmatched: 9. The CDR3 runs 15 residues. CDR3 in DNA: TGTGCCAGCAGCCGGATCCGGGACAGAAAAGAGACCCAGTACTTC. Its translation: CASSRIRDRKETQYF.

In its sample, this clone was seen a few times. Here the CDR3 reads CASSSRLNQPQHF. CDR3 sequence (DNA): TGTGCCAGTAGTAGCCGACTCAATCAGCCCCAGCATTTT. The chain uses TRBV19 and TRBJ1-5; D gene uncertain. V was clipped by 4 bases and J by 3 bases, with 7 bases between them. From germline, CDR1 is LNHDA and CDR2 SQIVND (reference sequence). This CDR3 comprises 13 residues.

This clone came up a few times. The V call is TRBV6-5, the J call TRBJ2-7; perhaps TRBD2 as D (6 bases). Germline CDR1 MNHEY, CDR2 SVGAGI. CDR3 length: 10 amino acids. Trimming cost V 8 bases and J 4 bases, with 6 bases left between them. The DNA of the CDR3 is TGTGCCAGCGGGGGGTACGAGCAGTACTTC. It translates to CASGGYEQYF.

The chain's CDR3 is CASSLGTGYTTYEQYF. As DNA, the CDR3 is TGTGCCAGCAGCTTAGGAACAGGGTACACTACCTACGAGCAGTACTTC. The chain is built from TRBV7-6 and TRBJ2-7; a weak D match, TRBD1 (6 bases). The CDR3 length is 16 residues. Trimming removed 1 base at V and 2 bases at J, with 15 bases between. Germline CDR1 is SGHVS and CDR2 is FNYEAQ.

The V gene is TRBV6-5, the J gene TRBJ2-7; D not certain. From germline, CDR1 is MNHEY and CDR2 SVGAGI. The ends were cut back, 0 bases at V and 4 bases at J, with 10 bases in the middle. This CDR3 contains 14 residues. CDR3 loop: CASSYSSGWYEQYF. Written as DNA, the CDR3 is TGTGCCAGCAGTTACTCGTCAGGCTGGTACGAGCAGTACTTC.

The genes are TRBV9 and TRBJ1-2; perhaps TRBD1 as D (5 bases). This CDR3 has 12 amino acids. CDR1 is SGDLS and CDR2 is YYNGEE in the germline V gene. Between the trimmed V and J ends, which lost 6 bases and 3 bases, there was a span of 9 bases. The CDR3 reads CASTGVDYGYTF. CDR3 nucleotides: TGTGCCAGCACGGGGGTGGACTATGGCTACACCTTC.

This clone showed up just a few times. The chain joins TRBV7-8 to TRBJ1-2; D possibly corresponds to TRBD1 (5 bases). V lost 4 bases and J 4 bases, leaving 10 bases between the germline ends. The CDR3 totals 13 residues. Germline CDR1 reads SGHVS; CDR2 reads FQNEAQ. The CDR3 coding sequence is TGTGCCAGCAGCTCCGAAGGGGTCTATGGCTACACCTTC. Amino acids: CASSSEGVYGYTF.

The CDR3 region has the DNA TGTGCCAGCTCACCCCTCGGGGTCTCCTACGAGCAGTACTTC. Residues: CASSPLGVSYEQYF. The V and J genes are TRBV18 and TRBJ2-7; weak D call: TRBD2 (5 bases). Germline assignment: CDR1 KGHSH and CDR2 LQKENI. V lost 3 bases, J lost 0 bases, and 9 bases lay in between. CDR3 length: 14 amino acids.

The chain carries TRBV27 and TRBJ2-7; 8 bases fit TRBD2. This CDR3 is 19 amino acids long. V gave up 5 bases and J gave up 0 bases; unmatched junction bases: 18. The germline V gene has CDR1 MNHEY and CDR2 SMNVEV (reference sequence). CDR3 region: CASSPPSPPLAGLSYEQYF. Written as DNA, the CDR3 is TGTGCCAGCAGTCCCCCCTCCCCCCCCCTAGCGGGCCTCTCCTACGAGCAGTACTTC.

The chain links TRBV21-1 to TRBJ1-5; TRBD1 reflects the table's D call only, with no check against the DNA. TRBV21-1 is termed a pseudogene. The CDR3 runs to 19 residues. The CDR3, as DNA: TGTGCCAGCAGCAACCACCCCGAGGGACAGGGGTATAGCAATCAGCCCCAGCATTTT. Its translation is CASSNHPEGQGYSNQPQHF.

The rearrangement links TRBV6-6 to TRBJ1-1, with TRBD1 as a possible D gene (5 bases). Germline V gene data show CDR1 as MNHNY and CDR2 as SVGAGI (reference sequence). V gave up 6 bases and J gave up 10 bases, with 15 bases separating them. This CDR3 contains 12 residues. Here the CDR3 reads CASSPTGTRAFF. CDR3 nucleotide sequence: TGTGCCAGCAGCCCAACAGGCACCCGAGCTTTCTTT.

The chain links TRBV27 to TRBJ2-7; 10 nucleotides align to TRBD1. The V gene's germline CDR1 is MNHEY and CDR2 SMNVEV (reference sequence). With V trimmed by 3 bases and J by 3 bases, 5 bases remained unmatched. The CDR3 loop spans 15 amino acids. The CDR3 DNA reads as TGTGCCAGCAGTTTCCCGGGACAGGGGAACTACGAGCAGTACTTC. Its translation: CASSFPGQGNYEQYF.

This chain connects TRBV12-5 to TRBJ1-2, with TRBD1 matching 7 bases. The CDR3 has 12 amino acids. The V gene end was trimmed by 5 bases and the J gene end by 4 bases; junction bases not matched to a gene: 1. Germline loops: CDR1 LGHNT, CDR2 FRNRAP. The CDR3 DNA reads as TGTGCTAGTGGTGACAGGGTCTATGGCTACACCTTC. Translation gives CASGDRVYGYTF.

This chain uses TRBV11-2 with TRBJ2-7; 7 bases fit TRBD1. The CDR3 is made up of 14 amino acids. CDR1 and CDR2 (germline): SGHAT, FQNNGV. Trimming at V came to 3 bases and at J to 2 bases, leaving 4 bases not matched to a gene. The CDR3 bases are TGTGCCAGCAGCTTTGGGACAGCAACCTACGAGCAGTACTTC. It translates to CASSFGTATYEQYF. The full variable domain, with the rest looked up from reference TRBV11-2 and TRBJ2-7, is EAGVAQSPRYKIIEKRQSVAFWCNPISGHATLYWYQQILGQGPKLLIQFQNNGVVDDSQLPKDRFSAERLKGVDSTLKIQPAKLEDSAVYLCASSFGTATYEQYFGPGTRLTVT.

CDR3 sequence (DNA): TGTGCCAGCAGCATCGACAGGGCGTTAGTCCCTGATGAGCAGTTCTTC. Translating gives CASSIDRALVPDEQFF. The chain links TRBV7-9 to TRBJ2-1; TRBD1 aligns across 7 bases. The CDR3 contains 16 residues. With V trimmed by 5 bases and J by 8 bases, 15 bases remained unmatched. Looked up from germline, CDR1 is SEHNR and CDR2 is FQNEAQ (reference sequence).

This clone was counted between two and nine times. CDR3 DNA sequence: TGTGCCAGCAGCTTAGCAGGGGAGGGCTACTATGGCTACACCTTC. Amino acid sequence: CASSLAGEGYYGYTF. J is TRBJ1-2 and V is TRBV11-2, with TRBD1 as a possible D gene (6 bases). CDR3 size: 15 residues. Germline V gene sequence: CDR1 SGHAT, CDR2 FQNNGV. V shed 1 base and J shed 3 bases, with 12 bases lying between them. Combining the CDR3 with reference TRBV11-2 and TRBJ1-2 gives the whole variable domain EAGVAQSPRYKIIEKRQSVAFWCNPISGHATLYWYQQILGQGPKLLIQFQNNGVVDDSQLPKDRFSAERLKGVDSTLKIQPAKLEDSAVYLCASSLAGEGYYGYTFGSGTRLTVV.

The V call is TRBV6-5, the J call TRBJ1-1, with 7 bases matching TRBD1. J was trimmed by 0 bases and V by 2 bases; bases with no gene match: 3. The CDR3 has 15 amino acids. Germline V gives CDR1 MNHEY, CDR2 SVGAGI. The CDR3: CASSYRQGVNTEAFF. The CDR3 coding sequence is TGTGCCAGCAGTTACAGGCAGGGGGTGAACACTGAAGCTTTCTTT.

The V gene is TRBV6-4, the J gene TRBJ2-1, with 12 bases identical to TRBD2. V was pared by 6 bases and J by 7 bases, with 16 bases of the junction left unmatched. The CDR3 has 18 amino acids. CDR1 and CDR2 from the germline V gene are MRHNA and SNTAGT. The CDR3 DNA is TGTGCCAGCAGCGGGACTAGCGGGCGGAGCATTCGTACTAATGAGCAGTTCTTC. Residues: CASSGTSGRSIRTNEQFF.

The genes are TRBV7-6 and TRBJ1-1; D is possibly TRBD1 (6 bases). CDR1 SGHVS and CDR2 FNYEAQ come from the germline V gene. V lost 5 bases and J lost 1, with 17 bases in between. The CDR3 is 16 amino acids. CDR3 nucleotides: TGTGCCAGCAGCCTACTACAGGGACGTACGAACACTGAAGCTTTCTTT. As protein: CASSLLQGRTNTEAFF.

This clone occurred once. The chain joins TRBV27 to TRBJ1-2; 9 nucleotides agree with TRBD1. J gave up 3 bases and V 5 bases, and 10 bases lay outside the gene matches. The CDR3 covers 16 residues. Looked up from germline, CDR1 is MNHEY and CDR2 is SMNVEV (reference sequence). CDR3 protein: CASSPGQGPSYYGYTF. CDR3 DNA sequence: TGTGCCAGCAGTCCGGGACAGGGCCCAAGTTACTATGGCTACACCTTC.

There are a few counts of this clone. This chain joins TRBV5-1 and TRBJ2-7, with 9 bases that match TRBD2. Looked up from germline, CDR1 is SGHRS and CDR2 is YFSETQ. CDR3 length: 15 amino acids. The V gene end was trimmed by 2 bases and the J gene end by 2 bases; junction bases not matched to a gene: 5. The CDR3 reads CASSFLTSGTYEQYF. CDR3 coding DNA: TGCGCCAGCAGCTTTTTGACTAGCGGAACCTACGAGCAGTACTTC.

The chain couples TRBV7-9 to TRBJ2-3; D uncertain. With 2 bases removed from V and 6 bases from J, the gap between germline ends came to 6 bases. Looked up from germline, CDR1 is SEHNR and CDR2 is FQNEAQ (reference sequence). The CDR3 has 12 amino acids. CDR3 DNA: TGTGCCAGCAGCTTACGGCGGGATACGCAGTATTTT. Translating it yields CASSLRRDTQYF.

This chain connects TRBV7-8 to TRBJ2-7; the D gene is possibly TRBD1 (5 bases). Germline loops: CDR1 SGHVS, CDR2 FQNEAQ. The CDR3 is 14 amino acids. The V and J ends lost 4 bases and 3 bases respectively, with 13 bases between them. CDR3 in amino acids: CASSSRVGVYEQYF. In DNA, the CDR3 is TGTGCCAGCAGCTCTCGGGTAGGGGTCTACGAGCAGTACTTC.

This CDR3 is CASSPRGYVGREEGYTF. Here the CDR3 DNA reads TGTGCCAGCAGCCCCCGAGGGTACGTGGGGAGAGAGGAAGGCTACACCTTC. V is TRBV7-8 and J is TRBJ1-2; D remains ambiguous. V shed 5 bases and J shed 8 bases, with 27 bases lying between them. The CDR3 extends over 17 amino acids. Germline assignment: CDR1 SGHVS and CDR2 FQNEAQ.